This record covers a single TCR beta chain. TCRdb keeps only in-frame clones here, not all; method: immunoSEQ multiplex PCR. The sample has about 250,000 clones; 80% to 90% are singletons. Germline V gene sequence: CDR1 MGHRA, CDR2 YSYEKL. The CDR3 covers 15 residues. With 0 bases removed from V and 6 bases from J, the gap between germline ends came to 11 bases. The sample belongs to a study of blood T cell repertoires in COVID-19. The genes are TRBV4-1 and TRBJ1-4; perhaps TRBD1 as D (6 bases). Sample: PBMCs or T cells enriched from blood (not recorded which). The sequence was collected from a man in his forties who had recovered from COVID-19. The DNA of the CDR3 is TGCGCCAGCAGCCAAGACAGGGGAACCGATGAAAAACTGTTTTTT. It codes for CASSQDRGTDEKLFF.